Listed here are 30 T cell receptor beta chains from one sample, sequenced in a study of blood T cell repertoires in COVID-19. Assay: immunoSEQ multiplex PCR; the TCRdb copy retains only in-frame clones and omits some. The sample holds roughly 250,000 clones; 75% to 90% are singletons and the top ten take around 4.5%. Sequences were obtained from PBMCs or T cells enriched from blood (not recorded which). These receptors all come from a woman aged 30 to 39 who had recovered from COVID-19.

This chain connects TRBV5-1 to TRBJ2-5, with D possibly being TRBD2 (6 bases). CDR3 length equals 15 residues. V lost 2 bases to trimming and J lost 4 bases, with 15 bases between them. Per germline, CDR1 SGHRS and CDR2 YFSETQ. CDR3 bases: TGCGCCAGCAGCTTCCTCCTTGGGGGGAGAGAGACCCAGTACTTC. Protein: CASSFLLGGRETQYF.

This clone is a singleton in its sample. The CDR3 region has the DNA TGTGCCAGCAGTTTGGTCCCGAGGTCCTACAATGAGCAGTTCTTC. This translates into CASSLVPRSYNEQFF. This chain joins TRBV27 and TRBJ2-1, with unresolved D. Germline CDR1 and CDR2: MNHEY and SMNVEV (reference sequence). Trimming pared 3 bases from V and 1 base from J, leaving 10 bases between. This CDR3 spans 15 amino acids.

This clone has only one observation. This chain joins TRBV10-1 and TRBJ2-3; tentative D call: TRBD2 (6 bases). This CDR3 comprises 15 residues. Per germline, CDR1 WNHNN and CDR2 SYGVQD (reference sequence). Trimming removed 5 bases at V and 10 bases at J, with 22 bases between. The CDR3 loop is CASSHRGTSMAAQYF. DNA of the CDR3: TGCGCCAGCAGTCACCGCGGGACCTCCATGGCGGCGCAGTATTTT.

This clone showed up just once. This chain links TRBV3-1 (or the pseudogene TRBV3-2) with TRBJ2-7; tentative D call: TRBD1 (6 bases). The germline CDR1 and CDR2 sequences are LGHDT and YNNKEL (reference sequence). V shed 0 bases and J shed 4 bases, with 10 bases lying between them. The CDR3 runs 14 residues. The CDR3 nucleotides read TGTGCCAGCAGCCAAGATTACAGGGCATACGAGCAGTACTTC. This sequence encodes CASSQDYRAYEQYF.

This sequence joins TRBV6-1 and TRBJ2-7; no definite D call. The CDR3 sequence is 13 residues long. Trimming shortened V by 3 bases and J by 2 bases, and 8 bases separated the two germline ends. CDR1 and CDR2 from the germline V gene are MNHNS and SASEGT. The CDR3 region is CASSEAVTYEQYF. The CDR3 DNA follows: TGTGCCAGCAGTGAGGCGGTGACCTACGAGCAGTACTTC.

The chain couples TRBV2 to TRBJ1-3; no clear D. V was pared by 2 bases and J by 1 base, with 9 bases between. Germline CDR1 is SNHLY and CDR2 is FYNNEI. CDR3 length: 15 residues. The CDR3 spells CASSEQDISGNTIYF. CDR3 in DNA: TGTGCCAGCAGTGAACAGGATATTTCTGGAAACACCATATATTTT.

The rearrangement links TRBV5-6 to TRBJ1-1; TRBD1 agrees at 8 bases. Trimming removed 3 bases from V and 4 bases from J; junction bases left unmatched: 5. The CDR3 loop spans 14 amino acids. CDR1 SGHDT and CDR2 YYEEEE come from the germline V gene. The CDR3 nucleotides are TGTGCCAGCAGCTACGGACAGGGAGGCACTGAAGCTTTCTTT. Translated: CASSYGQGGTEAFF.

The V and J genes are TRBV2 and TRBJ1-2, with 10 bases lining up with TRBD1. Trimming cost V 5 bases and J 6 bases; bases outside gene matches: 9. The CDR3 spans 15 residues. CDR1 SNHLY and CDR2 FYNNEI come from the germline V gene. CDR3 sequence: CASSWTGGVIDGYTF. CDR3 DNA: TGTGCCAGCAGTTGGACAGGGGGAGTTATCGATGGCTACACCTTC. Drawing the rest from reference TRBV2 and TRBJ1-2, the complete variable domain is EPEVTQTPSHQVTQMGQEVILRCVPISNHLYFYWYRQILGQKVEFLVSFYNNEISEKSEIFDDQFSVERPDGSNFTLKIRSTKLEDSAMYFCASSWTGGVIDGYTFGSGTRLTVV.

The chain couples TRBV11-3 to TRBJ2-1; D perhaps matches TRBD1 (6 bases). Between the trimmed V and J ends, which lost 3 bases and 7 bases, there was a span of 16 bases. The CDR3 spans 15 residues. Germline V gene sequence: CDR1 SGHNT, CDR2 YENEEA. CDR3 DNA: TGTGCCAGCAGCTTGGGCCTAGGGACAAGTAATGAGCAGTTCTTC. Translation: CASSLGLGTSNEQFF.

The genes are TRBV5-1 and TRBJ2-1, with TRBD2 identical over 9 bases. The CDR3 spans 14 residues. Germline trimming cut 6 bases from V and 0 bases from J; bases unmatched to any gene: 1. Germline lookup yields CDR1 SGHRS and CDR2 YFSETQ. In DNA form, the CDR3 reads TGCGCCAGCACTAGCGGGATCTCCTACAATGAGCAGTTCTTC. Its translation: CASTSGISYNEQFF.

The rearrangement uses TRBV20-1 and TRBJ1-1; D not resolved. The ends were cut back, 6 bases at V and 5 bases at J, with 10 bases in the middle. Germline V CDR1 and CDR2: DFQATT, SNEGSKA (reference sequence). This CDR3 contains 11 residues. The CDR3: CSAPEPTEAFF. The CDR3 nucleotides read TGCAGTGCCCCGGAGCCGACTGAAGCTTTCTTT.

The rearrangement joins TRBV4-2 to TRBJ2-5; 8 bases align to TRBD2. Per the germline V gene, CDR1 is LGHNA and CDR2 is YNFKEQ. The CDR3 runs to 17 residues. The junction had 7 bases not matched to a gene; V was cut back by 0 bases and J by 1 base. CDR3 loop: CASSQDIRGGFQETQYF. CDR3 coding DNA: TGTGCCAGCAGCCAAGACATCCGGGGGGGATTCCAAGAGACCCAGTACTTC.

This chain links TRBV19 with TRBJ2-7; weak D call: TRBD1 (7 bases). In germline, CDR1 is LNHDA, CDR2 SQIVND (reference sequence). CDR3 length: 13 amino acids. Trimming pared 3 bases from V and 6 bases from J, leaving 12 bases between. In DNA, the CDR3 is TGTGCCAGTAGTATCTCAGGGGGGCGCGAGCAGTACTTC. This sequence encodes CASSISGGREQYF.

The gene calls are TRBV7-2 and TRBJ2-3; TRBD2 matches 12 bases. The CDR3 runs to 16 residues. J lost 1 base, V lost 1 base, and 0 bases had no gene match. The germline gives CDR1 SGHTA, CDR2 FQGNSA. CDR3 coding DNA: TGTGCCAGCAGCTTAGGACTAGCGGGGGGCACAGATACGCAGTATTTT. The encoded protein is CASSLGLAGGTDTQYF.

The chain carries TRBV6-5 and TRBJ2-7, with a tentative D call TRBD2 (6 bases). Trimming removed 2 bases from V and 4 bases from J, with 12 bases in between. The CDR3 runs 14 residues. The V gene's germline CDR1 is MNHEY and CDR2 SVGAGI. Here the CDR3 DNA reads TGTGCCAGCAGTTACGTTGTTGGAGGGTACGAGCAGTACTTC. Translating it yields CASSYVVGGYEQYF.

The rearrangement joins TRBV5-1 to TRBJ1-6; 7 bases agree with TRBD1. V was clipped by 0 bases and J by 8 bases; unmatched bases: 2. Germline V gene data show CDR1 as SGHRS and CDR2 as YFSETQ. The CDR3 is made up of 14 amino acids. The CDR3 loop is CASSLERGHSPLHF. CDR3 DNA sequence: TGCGCCAGCAGCTTGGAGAGGGGGCATTCACCCCTCCACTTT.

The V gene is TRBV4-1, the J gene TRBJ2-7; D might be TRBD2 (5 bases). The germline V gene encodes CDR1 MGHRA and CDR2 YSYEKL. This CDR3 has 15 amino acids. V lost 5 bases and J 1 base, leaving 15 bases between the germline ends. CDR3 bases: TGCGCCAGCAGCTCAGGAGATGGGGAGTCCTACGAGCAGTACTTC. It yields the protein CASSSGDGESYEQYF.

Remarks on this clone: Within the sample, other DNA sequences also encode this same CDR3. V gene TRBV28 combines with J gene TRBJ2-3; 10 nucleotides align to TRBD2. The trim removed 5 bases at V and 2 bases at J, leaving 4 bases unmatched. CDR1 is MDHEN, CDR2 SYDVKM, per germline. This CDR3 has 15 amino acids. The CDR3 is CASSPSGRATDTQYF. For the CDR3, the DNA is TGTGCCAGCAGTCCCAGCGGGAGGGCCACAGATACGCAGTATTTT.

This chain connects TRBV19 to TRBJ2-1, with 10 bases lining up with TRBD2. V lost 7 bases to trimming and J lost 5 bases; unmatched junction nucleotides: 11. The CDR3 length is 16 residues. Germline CDR1 LNHDA, CDR2 SQIVND (reference sequence). CDR3 protein: CASNFNHLAGDNEQFF. CDR3 nucleotides: TGTGCCAGTAACTTCAACCACCTAGCGGGGGACAATGAGCAGTTCTTC.

This clone was detected only once. The V call is TRBV5-1, the J call TRBJ2-1, with 8 bases lining up with TRBD1. The CDR3 spans 15 residues. Germline V gene sequence: CDR1 SGHRS, CDR2 YFSETQ. V shed 0 bases, J shed 3 bases, and the junction held 2 bases outside the gene matches. CDR3 sequence: CASSLAGQGYNEQFF. The CDR3, as DNA: TGCGCCAGCAGCTTGGCCGGACAGGGCTACAATGAGCAGTTCTTC.

This clone was observed a handful of times. This chain uses TRBV6-5 with TRBJ1-2, with 8 bases aligning to TRBD1. This CDR3 is built from 11 residues. Germline V lookup: CDR1 MNHEY, CDR2 SVGAGI. CDR3 DNA sequence: TGTGTTACGGACAGGGAGAATGGCTACACCTTC. This gives the protein CVTDRENGYTF.

The gene calls are TRBV5-4 and TRBJ2-5; perhaps TRBD2 as D (5 bases). CDR1 and CDR2 (germline): SGHNT, YYREEE (reference sequence). Deletions cut 4 bases from V and 1 base from J, with 17 bases between. The CDR3 loop spans 16 amino acids. CDR3 residues: CASSLGSSSVQETQYF. CDR3 nucleotides: TGTGCCAGCAGCCTGGGGTCTAGTAGCGTCCAAGAGACCCAGTACTTC.

V is TRBV20-1 and J is TRBJ1-4; 7 bases fit TRBD1. CDR3 length equals 11 residues. J gave up 6 bases and V 5 bases, and 0 bases lay outside the gene matches. The V gene's germline CDR1 is DFQATT and CDR2 SNEGSKA (reference sequence). As DNA, the CDR3 is TGCAGTGCTGACAGGGATGAAAAACTGTTTTTT. Protein product: CSADRDEKLFF.

In its sample, this clone was seen once. The sample holds other DNA sequences that translate to the same CDR3. The chain has TRBV18 and TRBJ2-7; 8 nucleotides align to TRBD2. J was trimmed by 4 bases and V by 1 base; bases with no gene match: 9. The germline CDR1 and CDR2 sequences are KGHSH and LQKENI. The CDR3 spans 16 residues. The CDR3 DNA sequence: TGTGCCAGCTCACCACAGGCCGGGGGGGGGCGGTACGAGCAGTACTTC. Translating gives CASSPQAGGGRYEQYF.

The V gene is TRBV28, the J gene TRBJ2-7; 7 bases are shared with TRBD1. Germline V gene sequence: CDR1 MDHEN, CDR2 SYDVKM. Unmatched junction bases numbered 3, after V lost 2 bases and J lost 5 bases. The CDR3 spans 13 residues. DNA for the CDR3: TGTGCCAGCAGTTTAATTGGGACAGACGAGCAGTACTTC. This translates into CASSLIGTDEQYF.

This sequence joins TRBV28 and TRBJ1-2, with D possibly being TRBD1 (6 bases). Germline V gene sequence: CDR1 MDHEN, CDR2 SYDVKM. The CDR3 is 13 amino acids. Trimming stripped 6 bases from V and 4 bases from J, with 12 bases between. The CDR3 sequence: CASSRGGGYGYTF. CDR3 DNA sequence: TGTGCCAGCAGCCGAGGGGGGGGCTATGGCTACACCTTC.

This sequence joins TRBV19 and TRBJ1-4; D is unclear. The CDR3 has 17 amino acids. The germline gives CDR1 LNHDA, CDR2 SQIVND (reference sequence). V lost 3 bases and J 5 bases, leaving 19 bases between the germline ends. The CDR3 sequence: CASSIEWSRRENEKLFF. CDR3 nucleotide sequence: TGTGCCAGTAGTATCGAGTGGTCGAGGAGAGAAAATGAAAAACTGTTTTTT.

The rearrangement joins TRBV4-2 to TRBJ1-1; D perhaps matches TRBD1 (6 bases). Trimming pared 4 bases from V and 3 bases from J, leaving 15 bases between. In germline, CDR1 is LGHNA, CDR2 YNFKEQ. The CDR3 has 15 amino acids. CDR3 nucleotide sequence: TGTGCCAGCAGCCGCGGTGTCGGGGGGCACACTGAAGCTTTCTTT. Protein: CASSRGVGGHTEAFF.

This chain joins TRBV12-3 or TRBV12-4 and TRBJ2-3, with D possibly being TRBD1 (6 bases). Trimming removed 5 bases from V and 5 bases from J, with 8 bases in between. CDR3 length: 12 amino acids. CDR3 nucleotide sequence: TGTGCCAGCAGTCAACAGGGAGATACGCAGTATTTT. It encodes CASSQQGDTQYF.

This sequence joins TRBV6-6 and TRBJ1-1; D is unclear. CDR1 is MNHNY and CDR2 is SVGAGI in the germline V gene (reference sequence). This CDR3 spans 13 amino acids. Trimming removed 7 bases at V and 1 base at J, with 10 bases between. The CDR3 sequence: CASISPRNTEAFF. CDR3 nucleotide sequence: TGTGCCAGCATAAGCCCTCGGAACACTGAAGCTTTCTTT.